This entry describes one TCR beta chain. Its specificity is unknown. Mismatch with germline at one junction end may stem from a read error. The data were taken from a study of Graves' ophthalmopathy and Graves' hyperthyroidism. Study-wide results and caveats: Most clonotypes expanded in thyroid above 0.001 frequency were present in blood too.

The starting material, 10 ml of fresh peripheral blood, provided the PBMCs. Investigators amplified TCR beta CDR3 regions from RNA transcripts. First-round RT-PCR used HTBI primers; second-round multiplex PCR followed. TCRdb ran MiXCR on the multiplex PCR reads and lists one entry per CDR3 protein. This sample carries about 39,000 distinct CDR3 sequences, about 50% of them seen once, and the ten largest clones take 26%. This CDR3 contains 14 residues. From germline, CDR1 is SGHAT and CDR2 FQNNGV. The source is an adult woman with stable Graves' hyperthyroidism. Sequencing was done on a sample of peripheral blood. V and J are TRBV11-2 and TRBJ1-4; no definite D call. As DNA, the CDR3 is TGTGCCAGCAGCTTAGAATCCGGGCGTGAAAAACTGGTTTTT. Residues: CASSLESGREKLVF.